This TCR beta chain was retrieved from a study of tumor and adjacent non-tumor tissue in lung cancer. The wider study: There were fewer than 15 adenocarcinoma, a couple of squamous cell carcinoma and 1 small cell lung cancer cases. Study-wide points: Tumor TCR diversity, when higher, was linked to shorter survival. In normal lung, the top 100 clones were significantly more dominant than in tumor.

No cell sorting was done before RNA was extracted from the tissue. Donors were chemotherapy-naive, newly diagnosed lung cancer surgical patients in China, August–November 2014. This clonotype was seen at least ten times. Its cognate antigen is unknown. The ends were cut back, 5 bases at V and 4 bases at J, with 15 bases in the middle. This CDR3 is 16 amino acids long. Germline values: CDR1 MNHNS, CDR2 SASEGT. A modified ARM-PCR protocol with three rounds of nested PCR amplified TCRbeta. A single record per CDR3 protein comes from TCRdb applying MiXCR to the multiplex PCR reads. The top ten clones hold 20% to 25% of a sample with 68,000 or so distinct CDR3 sequences, almost 60% of them seen once.

This sequence joins TRBV6-1 and TRBJ1-6; maybe TRBD1 (6 bases). Sequencing was carried out using lung tumor tissue. This TCR was recovered from a man aged 50 or older with non-small cell lung cancer. CDR3 region: CASSPRPQGYNSPLHF. The CDR3 DNA reads TGTGCCAGCAGTCCGAGACCACAGGGATATAATTCACCCCTCCACTTT.